This T cell receptor (beta chain) emerged from a study of Graves' ophthalmopathy and Graves' hyperthyroidism. From RNA, the CDR3 regions of TCR beta chains were amplified and sequenced. First-round RT-PCR with HTBI primers preceded a second-round multiplex PCR. MiXCR, run by TCRdb on the multiplex PCR reads, gives a single entry per CDR3 protein. The sample includes about 210,000 distinct CDR3 sequences, around 28% of them seen just once. This clonotype was recorded at least ten times. V was clipped by 2 bases and J by 3 bases, with 10 bases between them. The CDR3 consists of 14 residues. Germline V gene sequence: CDR1 MNHEY, CDR2 SMNVEV (reference sequence).

The J gene is TRBJ1-2, the V gene TRBV27; D is uncertain. Sequencing was performed on peripheral blood. This clonotype was obtained from a man aged 50 to 60 with Graves' ophthalmopathy. The CDR3 sequence is CASSLIGQDYGYTF. The CDR3 bases are TGTGCCAGCAGTTTAATTGGGCAGGACTATGGCTACACCTTC.